Each of the 32 T cell receptor beta chains below was sequenced from the same sample in a study of blood T cell repertoires in COVID-19 (dated by TCRdb to 2020 to 2022). The receptor library was made with the immunoSEQ multiplex PCR assay. The table was pulled from immuneACCESS by TCRdb, which kept in-frame rearrangements only. Such tables lose some clones; where checked, under half of the loss comes from unresolved V genes, and the rest has no known cause. The sample table holds around 200,000 clones, of which over 70% were seen once. The ten largest clones add up to more than 6.5% of the sample. Source material: peripheral blood. The source is a man aged 40-49 years with active or convalescent COVID-19.

The genes are TRBV6-5 and TRBJ1-1, with a possible D match to TRBD1 (6 bases). CDR1 and CDR2 (germline): MNHEY, SVGAGI. The CDR3 spans 15 residues. Trimming cost V 6 bases and J 4 bases, with 18 bases left between them. The CDR3 coding sequence is TGTGCCAGCAGCCAGTTTGGTTGGGGGCCCACTGAAGCTTTCTTT. This sequence encodes CASSQFGWGPTEAFF.

The chain uses TRBV16 and TRBJ1-1; D remains unclear. Germline CDR1 and CDR2: KGHSY and FQNENV. The CDR3 is 15 amino acids. V was trimmed by 3 bases and J by 1 base, leaving 12 bases between them. The CDR3 here is CASSHLGRGNTEAFF. The CDR3 DNA is TGTGCCAGCAGCCATTTAGGGAGAGGGAACACTGAAGCTTTCTTT.

The rearrangement joins TRBV24-1 to TRBJ2-2, with D possibly TRBD1 on 6 matching bases. V was trimmed by 6 bases and J by 7 bases, leaving 17 bases between them. This CDR3 region has 15 residues. Germline assignment: CDR1 KGHDR and CDR2 SFDVKD. CDR3 amino acids: CATSLTGTLGGELFF. The CDR3 region has the DNA TGTGCCACCAGTTTAACAGGGACATTGGGCGGGGAGCTGTTTTTT.

At least ten counts were recorded for this clone. Other DNA sequences from this sample encode an identical CDR3 as well. The V and J genes are TRBV27 and TRBJ2-2; TRBD1 matches 7 bases. Germline CDR1 and CDR2: MNHEY and SMNVEV (reference sequence). This CDR3 is 15 amino acids long. Germline trimming cut 5 bases from V and 1 base from J; bases unmatched to any gene: 4. The chain's CDR3 is CASSLGTVNTGELFF. The CDR3, as DNA: TGTGCCAGCAGTCTCGGGACAGTGAACACCGGGGAGCTGTTTTTT.

The chain uses TRBV19 and TRBJ1-5; tentatively, D is TRBD1 (6 bases). V shed 5 bases and J shed 3 bases, with 14 bases lying between them. This CDR3 has 15 amino acids. Germline V gene data show CDR1 as LNHDA and CDR2 as SQIVND (reference sequence). CDR3 in amino acids: CASSSTGSDNQPQHF. The CDR3 DNA reads as TGTGCCAGTAGTTCCACAGGGTCCGACAATCAGCCCCAGCATTTT.

The chain is built from TRBV19 and TRBJ1-6; D is ambiguous. The germline V gene has CDR1 LNHDA and CDR2 SQIVND (reference sequence). The CDR3 sequence is 15 residues long. Trimming shortened V by 0 bases and J by 7 bases, and 10 bases separated the two germline ends. The CDR3 bases are TGTGCCAGTAGTATAGATCCGGGTAGGAATTCACCCCTCCACTTT. Protein sequence: CASSIDPGRNSPLHF.

This clone was seen only once. The rearrangement uses TRBV4-3 and TRBJ1-2; the match to TRBD1 covers 9 bases. Trimming removed 5 bases from V and 7 bases from J; junction bases left unmatched: 8. The CDR3 has 14 residues. Germline V CDR1 and CDR2: LGHNA, YSLEER. CDR3 region: CASSWDRDPRGYTF. CDR3 nucleotide sequence: TGCGCCAGCAGCTGGGACAGGGATCCCCGTGGCTACACCTTC.

V gene TRBV12-5 combines with J gene TRBJ2-1, with a possible D match to TRBD1 (6 bases). The CDR3 loop spans 13 amino acids. V shed 5 bases and J shed 16 bases, with 21 bases lying between them. Germline CDR1 LGHNT, CDR2 FRNRAP. The CDR3 nucleotides are TGTGCTAGTGGTACCCCTCAGGGGATGAGTTACTTCTTC. It encodes CASGTPQGMSYFF.

This clone was detected only once. This chain uses TRBV4-3 with TRBJ2-5; 7 bases align to TRBD1. The CDR3 has 15 amino acids. Germline CDR1 and CDR2: LGHNA and YSLEER. V gave up 1 base and J gave up 5 bases; unmatched junction bases: 7. In DNA form, the CDR3 reads TGCGCCAGCAGCCAAGGGAACAGGGGCGGGGAGACCCAGTACTTC. Translation gives CASSQGNRGGETQYF.

The chain recombines TRBV25-1 with TRBJ1-4; weak D call: TRBD1 (6 bases). Germline CDR1 reads MGHDK; CDR2 reads SYGVNS. The CDR3 has 14 residues. The V gene lost 3 bases and the J gene lost 8 bases, with 13 bases spanning the gap. The CDR3 DNA reads TGTGCCAGCAGTGAGGGCAGGGGACCCGAAAAACTGTTTTTT. It yields the protein CASSEGRGPEKLFF.

V gene TRBV19 combines with J gene TRBJ2-3, with 13 bases matching TRBD2. Per the germline V gene, CDR1 is LNHDA and CDR2 is SQIVND (reference sequence). The CDR3 is 17 amino acids. V gave up 5 bases and J gave up 2 bases; unmatched junction bases: 7. The CDR3 loop reads CASSPRTSGGPTDTQYF. In nucleotides, the CDR3 is TGTGCCAGTAGTCCGCGGACTAGCGGGGGACCCACAGATACGCAGTATTTT.

The chain joins TRBV7-3 to TRBJ2-2; D is uncertain. Trimming removed 1 base from V and 2 bases from J, with 14 bases in between. The CDR3 totals 17 residues. CDR1 and CDR2 from the germline V gene are SGHTA and FQGTGA. The CDR3 region is CASSLNQRGANTGELFF. The CDR3 bases are TGTGCCAGCAGCTTAAACCAACGAGGAGCTAACACCGGGGAGCTGTTTTTT.

The chain uses TRBV11-2 and TRBJ1-4; 7 nucleotides agree with TRBD1. Per the germline V gene, CDR1 is SGHAT and CDR2 is FQNNGV. The CDR3 contains 15 residues. With V trimmed by 5 bases and J by 7 bases, 10 bases remained unmatched. CDR3 sequence: CASSTMTGLSEKLFF. CDR3 bases: TGTGCCAGCAGCACAATGACAGGGCTGAGTGAAAAACTGTTTTTT.

The chain couples TRBV6-1 to TRBJ1-1; D unclear. Trimming cost V 1 base and J 12 bases, with 6 bases left between them. This CDR3 is 10 amino acids long. Germline-derived CDR1 and CDR2 are MNHNS and SASEGT. The CDR3 DNA reads TGTGCCAGCAGTGAAGGAGGAACTTTCTTT. It specifies CASSEGGTFF.

In its sample, this clone was seen a few times. The chain recombines TRBV9 with TRBJ2-3, with a possible D match to TRBD1 (6 bases). Trimming removed 3 bases from V and 5 bases from J, with 16 bases in between. The germline V gene has CDR1 SGDLS and CDR2 YYNGEE. There are 15 residues in the CDR3. For the CDR3, the DNA is TGTGCCAGCAGCGAACAGGGACACTCCCTAGATACGCAGTATTTT. It specifies CASSEQGHSLDTQYF.

The rearrangement links TRBV19 to TRBJ2-7, with 10 bases that match TRBD1. CDR1 LNHDA and CDR2 SQIVND come from the germline V gene (reference sequence). The V and J ends lost 3 bases and 2 bases, in that order; junction bases with no gene match: 4. The CDR3 sequence is 15 residues long. The CDR3 loop is CASSIGQGGAYEQYF. The CDR3 DNA follows: TGTGCCAGTAGTATCGGACAGGGGGGCGCCTACGAGCAGTACTTC.

This rearrangement joins TRBV7-2 to TRBJ1-2, with D tentatively TRBD1 (5 bases). The CDR3 extends over 18 amino acids. With 0 bases removed from V and 4 bases from J, the gap between germline ends came to 21 bases. Germline assignment: CDR1 SGHTA and CDR2 FQGNSA. CDR3 DNA: TGTGCCAGCAGCTTAGCGGGGGGTCTCCAAAACCTGGTCTATGGCTACACCTTC. It encodes CASSLAGGLQNLVYGYTF.

The chain recombines TRBV6-5 with TRBJ2-2, with TRBD1 matching 7 bases. Germline assignment: CDR1 MNHEY and CDR2 SVGAGI. The CDR3 consists of 14 residues. V shed 5 bases and J 3 bases; nucleotides not matched to a gene: 3. DNA of the CDR3: TGTGCCAGCAGTCGGGACAGCTACACCGGGGAGCTGTTTTTT. Translation: CASSRDSYTGELFF.

This chain links TRBV5-1 with TRBJ2-3; the match to TRBD1 covers 7 bases. J lost 0 bases, V lost 3 bases, and 1 base had no gene match. The V gene's germline CDR1 is SGHRS and CDR2 YFSETQ. The length of the CDR3 is 14 residues. CDR3 DNA sequence: TGCGCCAGCAGCTGGGACAGTAGCACAGATACGCAGTATTTT. This translates into CASSWDSSTDTQYF.

In this sample, this clone turned up a few times. The chain carries TRBV6-5 and TRBJ2-3; D is possibly TRBD2 (7 bases). Germline V gives CDR1 MNHEY, CDR2 SVGAGI. Trimming pared 6 bases from V and 0 bases from J, leaving 13 bases between. The CDR3 runs 15 residues. The CDR3 DNA sequence: TGTGCCAGCAGCCCCGGGGGGCTAAGCACAGATACGCAGTATTTT. This gives the protein CASSPGGLSTDTQYF.

The rearrangement uses TRBV30 and TRBJ1-3, with D possibly being TRBD1 (5 bases). The CDR3 is 16 residues long. The V and J ends lost 4 bases and 2 bases respectively, with 18 bases between them. The germline CDR1 and CDR2 sequences are GTSNPN and SVGIG (reference sequence). The CDR3 nucleotides are TGTGCCTGGACCTCCGGGGCAGGAGGGACTGGAAACACCATATATTTT. As protein: CAWTSGAGGTGNTIYF.

The V and J genes are TRBV18 and TRBJ1-4, with 8 bases identical to TRBD1. CDR3 size: 13 residues. With 3 bases clipped from V and 6 bases from J, the junction kept 0 bases outside the gene matches. Germline V gene lookup returns CDR1 KGHSH and CDR2 LQKENI. The CDR3 loop is CASSPGQDEKLFF. The CDR3 DNA reads as TGTGCCAGCTCACCGGGACAGGATGAAAAACTGTTTTTT.

The chain links TRBV11-2 to TRBJ1-2, with D hard to call. The CDR3 length is 14 residues. Trimming took 1 base from V and 2 from J, leaving 8 bases between them. CDR1 is SGHAT and CDR2 is FQNNGV in the germline V gene. The CDR3 region has the DNA TGTGCCAGCAGCTTAGCTGGCCAGAACTATGGCTACACCTTC. Its protein product is CASSLAGQNYGYTF. Looking up the rest from reference TRBV11-2 and TRBJ1-2 gives the full variable domain: EAGVAQSPRYKIIEKRQSVAFWCNPISGHATLYWYQQILGQGPKLLIQFQNNGVVDDSQLPKDRFSAERLKGVDSTLKIQPAKLEDSAVYLCASSLAGQNYGYTFGSGTRLTVV.

This clone was seen a handful of times. V and J are TRBV24-1 and TRBJ1-2; D is uncertain. The V gene lost 1 base and the J gene lost 8 bases, with 7 bases spanning the gap. This CDR3 is built from 12 residues. The germline V gene encodes CDR1 KGHDR and CDR2 SFDVKD. CDR3 nucleotide sequence: TGTGCCACCAGTGATTTTTCAGTAGGCTACACCTTC. This translates into CATSDFSVGYTF.

In this sample, this clone turned up once. The chain has TRBV6-4 and TRBJ1-6; D remains unclear. There are 14 residues in the CDR3. Germline V lookup: CDR1 MRHNA, CDR2 SNTAGT. Trimming left V 8 bases short and J 0 bases short, with 8 bases between. Written as DNA, the CDR3 is TGTGCCAGCCAGGCGAGCTCCTATAATTCACCCCTCCACTTT. Amino acid sequence: CASQASSYNSPLHF.

This rearrangement joins TRBV6-6 to TRBJ2-3, with 11 bases matching TRBD2. The germline CDR1 and CDR2 sequences are MNHNY and SVGAGI (reference sequence). V was clipped by 5 bases and J by 2 bases; unmatched bases: 9. This CDR3 spans 17 amino acids. The CDR3 is CASSHRLAGYPTDTQYF. The CDR3 nucleotides read TGTGCCAGCAGTCACCGACTAGCGGGGTATCCCACAGATACGCAGTATTTT.

CDR3 nucleotides: TGCGCCAGCGGCGGGGGTGAGGGCGCACAGAGGACGCAGTATTTT. Protein: CASGGGEGAQRTQYF. V gene TRBV23-1 combines with J gene TRBJ2-3, with 7 bases fitting TRBD2. TRBV23-1 is classed as an ORF, of uncertain function. Trimming removed 8 bases from V and 9 bases from J; junction bases left unmatched: 17. This CDR3 has 15 amino acids.

V is TRBV19 and J is TRBJ1-4; D may be TRBD1 (6 bases). The CDR3 totals 14 residues. V was cut by 3 bases and J by 3 bases, with 8 bases left in between. In germline, CDR1 is LNHDA, CDR2 SQIVND (reference sequence). The CDR3 spells CASSIRQANEKLFF. The CDR3 DNA reads TGTGCCAGTAGTATCCGACAGGCTAATGAAAAACTGTTTTTT.

The rearrangement links TRBV3-1 (or the pseudogene TRBV3-2) to TRBJ1-5; the match to TRBD1 covers 8 bases. Trimming at V came to 4 bases and at J to 7 bases, leaving 12 bases not matched to a gene. Per the germline V gene, CDR1 is LGHDT and CDR2 is YNNKEL (reference sequence). This CDR3 is 16 amino acids long. DNA for the CDR3: TGTGCCAGCAGCCCATCCACAGGACAGGGAGGACAGCCCCAGCATTTT. This sequence encodes CASSPSTGQGGQPQHF.

The chain recombines TRBV24-1 with TRBJ2-2; unclear D gene. The germline gives CDR1 KGHDR, CDR2 SFDVKD. The germline V and J ends were trimmed by 3 bases and 3 bases, with 10 bases remaining between them. The length of the CDR3 is 15 residues. The CDR3 spells CATSDPPPDTGELFF. In nucleotides, the CDR3 is TGTGCCACCAGTGATCCTCCCCCAGACACCGGGGAGCTGTTTTTT.

The table lists this clone with a few counts. The genes are TRBV2 and TRBJ1-1; TRBD1 might be the D (6 bases). V dropped 6 bases and J dropped 2 bases, with 13 bases sitting between them. In germline, CDR1 is SNHLY, CDR2 FYNNEI. The length of the CDR3 is 14 residues. The CDR3 region has the DNA TGTGCCAGCAGCTCTACAGGGTTTAACACTGAAGCTTTCTTT. Amino acids: CASSSTGFNTEAFF.

The chain is built from TRBV10-3 and TRBJ2-1; the match to TRBD2 covers 10 bases. The CDR3 extends over 17 amino acids. Trimming took 0 bases from V and 4 from J; bases not matched to a gene: 6. Germline CDR1 ENHRY, CDR2 SYGVKD. The CDR3 loop is CAISESSSGRPYNEQFF. For the CDR3, the DNA is TGTGCCATCAGTGAGTCGAGTAGCGGGAGGCCATACAATGAGCAGTTCTTC.